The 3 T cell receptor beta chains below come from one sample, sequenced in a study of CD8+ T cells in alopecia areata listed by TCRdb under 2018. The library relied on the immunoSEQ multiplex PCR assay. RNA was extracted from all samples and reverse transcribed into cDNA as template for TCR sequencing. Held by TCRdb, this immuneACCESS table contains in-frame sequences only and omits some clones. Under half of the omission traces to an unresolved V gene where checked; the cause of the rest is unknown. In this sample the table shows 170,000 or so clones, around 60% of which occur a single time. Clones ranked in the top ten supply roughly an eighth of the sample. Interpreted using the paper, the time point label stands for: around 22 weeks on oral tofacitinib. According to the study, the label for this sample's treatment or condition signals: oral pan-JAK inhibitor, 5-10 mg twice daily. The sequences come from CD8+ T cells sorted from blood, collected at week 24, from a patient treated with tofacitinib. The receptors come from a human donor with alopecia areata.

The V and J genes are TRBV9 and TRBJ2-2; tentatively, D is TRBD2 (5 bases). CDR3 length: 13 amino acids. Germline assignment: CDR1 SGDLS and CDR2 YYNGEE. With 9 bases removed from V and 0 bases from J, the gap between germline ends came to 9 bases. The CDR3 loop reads CAKRTSNTGELFF. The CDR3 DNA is TGTGCCAAGCGGACTTCGAACACCGGGGAGCTGTTTTTT.

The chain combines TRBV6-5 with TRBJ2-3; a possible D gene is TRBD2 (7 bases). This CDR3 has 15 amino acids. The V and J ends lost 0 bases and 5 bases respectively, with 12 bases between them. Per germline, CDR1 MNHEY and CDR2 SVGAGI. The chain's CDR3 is CASSYSGGQQDTQYF. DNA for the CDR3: TGTGCCAGCAGTTACTCGGGGGGGCAGCAAGATACGCAGTATTTT.

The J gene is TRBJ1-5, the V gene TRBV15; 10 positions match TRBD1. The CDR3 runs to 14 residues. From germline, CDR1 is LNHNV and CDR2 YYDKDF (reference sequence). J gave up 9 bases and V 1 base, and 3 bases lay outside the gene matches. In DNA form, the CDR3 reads TGTGCCACCAGCAGAGGGGACAGGGGAGCGCCCCAGCATTTT. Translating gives CATSRGDRGAPQHF.